These 19 T cell receptor beta chains were sequenced from one sample in a study of T cell responses to AZD1222 COVID-19 vaccine. Sequencing was performed with immunoSEQ multiplex PCR; in TCRdb, only in-frame clones are kept and a portion is missing. The table has tens of thousands of clones, about 91% seen once; the top ten hold approximately 8.6%. Source: peripheral blood, taken 28 days after the second AZD1222 dose. Every receptor here comes from an adult who received the AZD1222 COVID-19 vaccine.

The genes are TRBV27 and TRBJ1-5; 7 positions agree with TRBD1. This CDR3 has 15 amino acids. Trimming at V came to 5 bases and at J to 6 bases, leaving 10 bases not matched to a gene. Germline lookup yields CDR1 MNHEY and CDR2 SMNVEV (reference sequence). This CDR3 is CASSEGTAWSQPQHF. CDR3 sequence (DNA): TGTGCCAGCAGTGAGGGGACAGCCTGGAGTCAGCCCCAGCATTTT.

This clone has a handful of counts. V usage is TRBV19 and J usage is TRBJ2-6; 7 positions agree with TRBD1. This CDR3 region has 16 residues. V was clipped by 7 bases and J by 0 bases; unmatched bases: 6. Germline CDR1 reads LNHDA; CDR2 reads SQIVND (reference sequence). CDR3 protein: CASTRRQGSGANVLTF. In nucleotides, the CDR3 is TGTGCCAGTACCCGCCGACAGGGCTCTGGGGCCAACGTCCTGACTTTC.

V is TRBV30 and J is TRBJ2-7; D is perhaps TRBD1 or TRBD2 (5 bases each). The length of the CDR3 is 14 residues. V gave up 2 bases and J gave up 2 bases, with 13 bases separating them. Per the germline V gene, CDR1 is GTSNPN and CDR2 is SVGIG (reference sequence). The CDR3 DNA follows: TGTGCCTGGAGTACCGGGGACGTCCCCTACGAGCAGTACTTC. Amino acid sequence: CAWSTGDVPYEQYF.

This chain connects TRBV5-1 to TRBJ2-2; 8 bases agree with TRBD2. The junction had 11 bases not matched to a gene; V was cut back by 3 bases and J by 4 bases. CDR1 and CDR2 from the germline V gene are SGHRS and YFSETQ. This CDR3 spans 17 amino acids. CDR3 sequence reads: CASSSGGGLGSTGELFF. CDR3 nucleotides: TGCGCCAGCAGCTCCGGGGGGGGACTCGGATCCACCGGGGAGCTGTTTTTT.

Only a few counts were recorded for this clone. This sequence joins TRBV2 and TRBJ2-5; tentatively, D is TRBD1 (6 bases). Germline V gene sequence: CDR1 SNHLY, CDR2 FYNNEI. There are 14 residues in the CDR3. V was shortened by 3 bases and J by 3 bases, with 11 bases between the two germline ends. CDR3 DNA sequence: TGTGCCAGCAGTGACTTAGGGGGTGAAGAGACCCAGTACTTC. Residues: CASSDLGGEETQYF.

The J gene is TRBJ2-1, the V gene TRBV9, with D unresolved. V was trimmed by 0 bases and J by 6 bases, leaving 13 bases between them. The CDR3 consists of 15 residues. Germline lookup yields CDR1 SGDLS and CDR2 YYNGEE. The chain's CDR3 is CASSVGARTFNEQFF. DNA for the CDR3: TGTGCCAGCAGCGTAGGGGCTCGAACGTTCAATGAGCAGTTCTTC.

The chain combines TRBV9 with TRBJ2-1; the match to TRBD2 covers 12 bases. The V gene end was trimmed by 4 bases and the J gene end by 7 bases; junction bases not matched to a gene: 6. The CDR3 loop spans 15 amino acids. The germline gives CDR1 SGDLS, CDR2 YYNGEE. CDR3: CASSPRTSGVNEQFF. The DNA for the CDR3 is TGTGCCAGCAGCCCACGGACTAGCGGGGTTAATGAGCAGTTCTTC.

This sequence joins TRBV5-4 and TRBJ2-6; D gene ambiguous. V was shortened by 3 bases and J by 0 bases, with 4 bases between the two germline ends. CDR1 is SGHNT, CDR2 YYREEE, per germline (reference sequence). The CDR3 extends over 14 amino acids. Here the CDR3 reads CASSYGSGANVLTF. Written as DNA, the CDR3 is TGTGCCAGCAGCTACGGCTCTGGGGCCAACGTCCTGACTTTC.

V usage is TRBV3-1 (or the pseudogene TRBV3-2) and J usage is TRBJ2-2; TRBD1 aligns across 9 bases. After removal of 1 base from V and 7 bases from J, the junction contained 10 bases not matched to a gene. CDR3 length: 17 residues. Germline values: CDR1 LGHDT, CDR2 YNNKEL (reference sequence). The CDR3 coding sequence is TGTGCCAGCAGCCAAGTTGGACAGGGGTGGTTTGGCGGGGAGCTGTTTTTT. It specifies CASSQVGQGWFGGELFF.

The J gene is TRBJ2-1, the V gene TRBV24-1; TRBD2 aligns across 8 bases. Germline lookup yields CDR1 KGHDR and CDR2 SFDVKD. V gave up 9 bases and J gave up 4 bases; unmatched junction bases: 10. There are 15 residues in the CDR3. As DNA, the CDR3 is TGTGCCACCGGTGGACCGGGACTAGGATACAATGAGCAGTTCTTC. It translates to CATGGPGLGYNEQFF.

The chain is built from TRBV6-4 and TRBJ2-1; maybe TRBD2 (5 bases). Germline V gene sequence: CDR1 MRHNA, CDR2 SNTAGT. V lost 6 bases and J lost 10, with 10 bases in between. The CDR3 totals 11 residues. CDR3 DNA: TGTGCCAGCAGCCCCGGGGTGGAGCAGTTCTTC. It codes for CASSPGVEQFF.

The table lists this clone with a few counts. The J gene is TRBJ2-7, the V gene TRBV28; TRBD1 agrees at 9 bases. The CDR3 runs to 16 residues. Unmatched junction bases numbered 10, after V lost 2 bases and J lost 5 bases. The V gene's germline CDR1 is MDHEN and CDR2 SYDVKM. CDR3: CASSLSLGQGPDEQYF. For the CDR3, the DNA is TGTGCCAGCAGTTTAAGTCTGGGACAGGGCCCCGACGAGCAGTACTTC.

The chain combines TRBV9 with TRBJ2-7, with 7 bases fitting TRBD1. V lost 4 bases, J lost 2 bases, and 9 bases stayed unmatched. The germline gives CDR1 SGDLS, CDR2 YYNGEE. This CDR3 contains 15 residues. In nucleotides, the CDR3 is TGTGCCAGCAGCCTCGACAGGGTTGGTACCTACGAGCAGTACTTC. Its translation is CASSLDRVGTYEQYF.

The chain recombines TRBV7-2 with TRBJ2-3, with D uncertain. The CDR3 totals 14 residues. V lost 1 base and J lost 2, with 7 bases in between. Germline CDR1 reads SGHTA; CDR2 reads FQGNSA. CDR3 sequence (DNA): TGTGCCAGCAGCTTAGTCCCAAACACAGATACGCAGTATTTT. It encodes CASSLVPNTDTQYF. Variable domain in full (rest from reference TRBV7-2 and TRBJ2-3): GAGVSQSPSNKVTEKGKDVELRCDPISGHTALYWYRQSLGQGLEFLIYFQGNSAPDKSGLPSDRFSAERTGGSVSTLTIQRTQQEDSAVYLCASSLVPNTDTQYFGPGTRLTVL.

The genes are TRBV6-5 and TRBJ2-7; the D gene could be TRBD1 or TRBD2 (6 bases each). The CDR3 runs 14 residues. Between the trimmed V and J ends, which lost 2 bases and 2 bases, there was a span of 10 bases. Looked up from germline, CDR1 is MNHEY and CDR2 is SVGAGI. The CDR3, as DNA: TGTGCCAGCAGTTACGGGGGGCACCCCTACGAGCAGTACTTC. Translating it yields CASSYGGHPYEQYF.

This chain connects TRBV6-2 or TRBV6-3 to TRBJ1-2; D unclear. The CDR3 totals 14 residues. Between the trimmed V and J ends, which lost 6 bases and 4 bases, there was a span of 15 bases. Germline V lookup: CDR1 MNHEY, CDR2 SVGEGT. The CDR3 nucleotides are TGTGCCAGCAGCTTTAGAGGCAGATTCTATGGCTACACCTTC. It codes for CASSFRGRFYGYTF.

The chain employs TRBV19 and TRBJ2-5; 7 bases are a match to TRBD2. The V segment lost 4 bases and the J segment 4 bases; nucleotides outside the gene matches: 6. CDR3 length: 14 amino acids. Germline values: CDR1 LNHDA, CDR2 SQIVND (reference sequence). The CDR3 DNA reads TGTGCCAGTAGTACCGGCGGGAGAGGAGAGACCCAGTACTTC. This translates into CASSTGGRGETQYF.

The chain employs TRBV19 and TRBJ1-2; tentative D call: TRBD1 (5 bases). Germline loops: CDR1 LNHDA, CDR2 SQIVND (reference sequence). The CDR3 covers 14 residues. Trimming removed 3 bases at V and 4 bases at J, with 12 bases between. CDR3 DNA: TGTGCCAGTAGTATCCCGACAGCGCCCTATGGCTACACCTTC. This translates into CASSIPTAPYGYTF. The full variable domain, completed using reference TRBV19 and TRBJ1-2, is DGGITQSPKYLFRKEGQNVTLSCEQNLNHDAMYWYRQDPGQGLRLIYYSQIVNDFQKGDIAEGYSVSREKKESFPLTVTSAQKNPTAFYLCASSIPTAPYGYTFGSGTRLTVV.

CDR3 amino acids: CATSTEQETQYF. CDR3 sequence (DNA): TGTGCCACCAGTACAGAGCAAGAGACCCAGTACTTC. V and J are TRBV24-1 and TRBJ2-5; D call uncertain. The CDR3 contains 12 residues. Germline lookup yields CDR1 KGHDR and CDR2 SFDVKD. Trimming cost V 6 bases and J 2 bases, with 6 bases left between them.